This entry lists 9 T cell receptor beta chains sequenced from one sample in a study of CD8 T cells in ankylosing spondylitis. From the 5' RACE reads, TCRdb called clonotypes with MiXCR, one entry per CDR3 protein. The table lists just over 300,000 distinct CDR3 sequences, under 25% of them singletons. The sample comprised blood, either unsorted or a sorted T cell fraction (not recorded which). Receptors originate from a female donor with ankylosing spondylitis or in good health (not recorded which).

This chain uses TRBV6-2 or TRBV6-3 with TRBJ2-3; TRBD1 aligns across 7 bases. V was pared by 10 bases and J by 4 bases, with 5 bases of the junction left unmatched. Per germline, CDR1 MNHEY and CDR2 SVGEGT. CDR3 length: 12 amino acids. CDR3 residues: CATRQGPDTQYF. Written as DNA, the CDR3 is TGTGCCACCCGACAGGGACCAGATACGCAGTATTTT.

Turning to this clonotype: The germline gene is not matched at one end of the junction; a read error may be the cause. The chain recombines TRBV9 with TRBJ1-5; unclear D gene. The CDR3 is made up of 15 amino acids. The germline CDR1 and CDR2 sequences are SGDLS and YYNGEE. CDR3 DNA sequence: TGTGCCAGCAGCCCGGCGGTAGGGCTAGATCAGCTCCAGCATTTT. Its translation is CASSPAVGLDQLQHF.

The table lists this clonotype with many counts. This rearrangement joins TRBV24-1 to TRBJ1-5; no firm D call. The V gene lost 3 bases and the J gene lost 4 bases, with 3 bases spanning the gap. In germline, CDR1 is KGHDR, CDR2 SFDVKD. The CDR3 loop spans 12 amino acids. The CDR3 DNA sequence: TGTGCCACCAGTGATCCTAATCAGCCCCAGCATTTT. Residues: CATSDPNQPQHF.

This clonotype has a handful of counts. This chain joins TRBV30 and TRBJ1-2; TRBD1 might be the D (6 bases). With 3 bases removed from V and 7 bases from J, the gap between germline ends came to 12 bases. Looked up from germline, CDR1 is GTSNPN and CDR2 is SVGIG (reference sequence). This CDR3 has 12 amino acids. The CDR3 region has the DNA TGTGCCTGGAGCCGGACAGTCGTTGGCTACACCTTC. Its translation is CAWSRTVVGYTF. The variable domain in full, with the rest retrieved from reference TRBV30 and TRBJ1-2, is SQTIHQWPATLVQPVGSPLSLECTVEGTSNPNLYWYRQAAGRGLQLLFYSVGIGQISSEVPQNLSASRPQDRQFILSSKKLLLSDSGFYLCAWSRTVVGYTFGSGTRLTVV.

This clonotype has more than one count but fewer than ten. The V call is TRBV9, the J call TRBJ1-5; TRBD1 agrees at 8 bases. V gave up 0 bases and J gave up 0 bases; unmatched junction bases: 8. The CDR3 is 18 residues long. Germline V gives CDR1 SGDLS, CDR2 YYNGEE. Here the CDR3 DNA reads TGTGCCAGCAGCGTAGAAGCACAGGGGGTCGATAGCAATCAGCCCCAGCATTTT. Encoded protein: CASSVEAQGVDSNQPQHF.

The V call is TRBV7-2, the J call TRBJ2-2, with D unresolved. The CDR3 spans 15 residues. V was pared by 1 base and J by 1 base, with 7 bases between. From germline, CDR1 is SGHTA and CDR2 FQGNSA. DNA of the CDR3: TGTGCCAGCAGCTTAGGGGGTGAGAACACCGGGGAGCTGTTTTTT. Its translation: CASSLGGENTGELFF.

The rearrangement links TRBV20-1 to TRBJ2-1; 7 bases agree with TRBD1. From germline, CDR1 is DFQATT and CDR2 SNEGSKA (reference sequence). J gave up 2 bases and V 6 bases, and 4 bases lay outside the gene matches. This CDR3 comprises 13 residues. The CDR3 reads CSAGTVAYNEQFF. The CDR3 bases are TGCAGTGCAGGGACAGTGGCCTACAATGAGCAGTTCTTC.

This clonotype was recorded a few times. In DNA form, the CDR3 reads TGTGCCAGCCGCCAGGACTTCCTTCTTCCTAACTATGGCTACACCTTC. It encodes CASRQDFLLPNYGYTF. The chain couples TRBV7-8 to TRBJ1-2; D unclear. The CDR3 runs 16 residues. Looked up from germline, CDR1 is SGHVS and CDR2 is FQNEAQ. V lost 8 bases and J 0 bases, leaving 19 bases between the germline ends.

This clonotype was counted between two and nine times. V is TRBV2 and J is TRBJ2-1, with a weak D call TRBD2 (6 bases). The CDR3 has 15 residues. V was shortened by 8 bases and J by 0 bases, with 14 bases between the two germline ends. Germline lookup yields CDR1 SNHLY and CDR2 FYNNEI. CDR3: CASGRSESSYNEQFF. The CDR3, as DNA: TGTGCCAGCGGGAGGTCGGAAAGCTCCTACAATGAGCAGTTCTTC.